Sequencing of this T cell receptor (beta chain) was carried out in a study of blood T cell repertoires in COVID-19. At the level of the study: Specimens from acute and convalescent COVID-19 originated in the United States, Italy and Spain. Sources were T cells, B-cell-depleted T cells, or PBMCs; the material itself was cDNA or gDNA.

The authors' processing: Amplified reference gene primers provided the basis for estimating nucleated cell counts. Sequenced by immunoSEQ multiplex PCR; TCRdb stores in-frame clones only, minus some. V and J calls plus clone size are reproduced from that table; the DNA served to infer D and trimming. The data contain some 80,000 clones, about nine tenths of them singletons. Germline trimming cut 2 bases from V and 5 bases from J; bases unmatched to any gene: 4. CDR1 is KGHSH and CDR2 is LQKENI in the germline V gene. CDR3 size: 15 residues. The V gene is TRBV18, the J gene TRBJ2-1, with 9 bases identical to TRBD1. The source material was peripheral blood. The receptor's source is a human donor in a cohort sampled during active COVID-19. CDR3 DNA sequence: TGTGCCAGCTCACCATACGGGACAGGGAACAATGAGCAGTTCTTC. Translating gives CASSPYGTGNNEQFF.